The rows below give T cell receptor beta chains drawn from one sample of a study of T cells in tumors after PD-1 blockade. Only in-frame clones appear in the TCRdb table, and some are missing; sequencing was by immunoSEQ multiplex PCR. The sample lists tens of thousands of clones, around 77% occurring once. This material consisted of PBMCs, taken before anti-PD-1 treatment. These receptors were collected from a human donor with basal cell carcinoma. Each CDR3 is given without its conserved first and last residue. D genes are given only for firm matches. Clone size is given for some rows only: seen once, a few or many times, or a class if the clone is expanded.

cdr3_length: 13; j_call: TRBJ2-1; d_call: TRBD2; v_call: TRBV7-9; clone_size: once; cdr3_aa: ASIPTSGGGDEQF
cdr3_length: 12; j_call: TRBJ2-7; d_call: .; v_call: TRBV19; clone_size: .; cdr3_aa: ATKDSQVHYEQY
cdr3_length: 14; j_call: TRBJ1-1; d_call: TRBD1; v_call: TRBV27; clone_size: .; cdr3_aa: ASNREMDRVGTEAF
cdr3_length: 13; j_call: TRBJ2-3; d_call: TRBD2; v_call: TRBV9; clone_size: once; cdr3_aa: ASSVLAGGMDTQY
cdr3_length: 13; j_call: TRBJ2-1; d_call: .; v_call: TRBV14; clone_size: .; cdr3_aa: ASSQDLRKDNEQF
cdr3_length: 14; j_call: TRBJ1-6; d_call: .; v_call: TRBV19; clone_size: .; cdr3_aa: ASSIVRGGVPSPLH
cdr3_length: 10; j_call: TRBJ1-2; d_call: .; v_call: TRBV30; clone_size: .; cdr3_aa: AWSDGDRGYT
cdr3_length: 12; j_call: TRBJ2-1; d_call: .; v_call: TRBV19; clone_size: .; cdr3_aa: ASSLRDAGNEQF
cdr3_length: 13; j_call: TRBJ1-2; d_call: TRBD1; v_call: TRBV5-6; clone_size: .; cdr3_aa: ASSLRTGGARGYT
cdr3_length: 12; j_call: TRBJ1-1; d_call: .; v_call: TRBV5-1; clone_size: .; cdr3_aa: ASSATGPGTEAF
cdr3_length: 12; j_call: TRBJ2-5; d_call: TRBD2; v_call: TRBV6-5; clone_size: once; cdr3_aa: ASRETSPMETQY
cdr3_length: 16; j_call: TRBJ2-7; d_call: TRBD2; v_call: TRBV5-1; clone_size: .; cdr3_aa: ASSLGLAGGFSSYEQY
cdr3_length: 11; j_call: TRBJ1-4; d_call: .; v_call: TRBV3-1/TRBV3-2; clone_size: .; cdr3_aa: ASSLRPTEKLF
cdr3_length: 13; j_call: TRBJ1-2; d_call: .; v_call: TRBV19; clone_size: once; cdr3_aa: ASTPAAGTNYGYT
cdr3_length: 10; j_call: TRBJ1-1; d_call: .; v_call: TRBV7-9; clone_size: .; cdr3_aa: ASSTPGAEAF
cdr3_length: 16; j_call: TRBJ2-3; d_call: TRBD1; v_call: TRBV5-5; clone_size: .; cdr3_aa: ASSSRLRDRVSTDTQY
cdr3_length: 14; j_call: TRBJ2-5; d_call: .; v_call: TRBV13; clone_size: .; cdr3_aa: ASSFFSEGGQETQY